This T cell receptor (beta chain) derives from a study of T-cell reconstitution after alpha-beta-depleted transplantation in children. The CDR3 is 15 residues long. Per the germline V gene, CDR1 is MDHEN and CDR2 is SYDVKM. Trimming took 6 bases from V and 5 from J; bases not matched to a gene: 7. This sample's TCRbeta library carried unique molecular identifier barcodes. TCRdb itself ran the PCR reads through MiXCR, one entry per CDR3 protein. The sample consists of around 600,000 distinct CDR3 sequences, over 9.5% of them appearing once. The TCR originated in a human donor who donated a stem cell graft to a child with acute myeloid leukemia. The chain combines TRBV28 with TRBJ2-1; 10 bases match TRBD2. The sample consisted of PBMCs from the stem cell graft donor, taken from the stem cell graft. CDR3 sequence: CASSQTSGFNNEQFF. The DNA of the CDR3 is TGTGCCAGCAGCCAGACTAGCGGGTTTAACAATGAGCAGTTCTTC.